Sequencing of this T cell receptor beta chain was carried out in a study of blood T cell repertoires in COVID-19. Across the study: Sample material is recorded as cDNA or gDNA derived from T cells, B-cell-depleted T cells, or PBMCs.

Original data processing: Amplification from reference gene primers served as the basis for estimated nucleated cell counts. Only in-frame clones appear in the TCRdb table, and some are missing; sequencing was by immunoSEQ multiplex PCR. For V, J and clone size, that table is used; D and trimming come from the DNA. This sample has approximately 250,000 clones, with nearly 85% found just once. Losses at the gene ends were 4 bases for V and 4 bases for J; bases not matched to a gene: 7. CDR1 is SGDLS, CDR2 YYNGEE, per germline. The CDR3 extends over 15 amino acids. The chain links TRBV9 to TRBJ2-3, with 9 bases lining up with TRBD2. The sequenced sample consisted of peripheral blood. The sequence was obtained from a human donor in a cohort sampled during active COVID-19. The CDR3 loop is CASSLGLASSDTQYF. CDR3 nucleotide sequence: TGTGCCAGCAGCCTCGGACTAGCGAGTTCAGATACGCAGTATTTT.